The next 15 T cell receptor beta chains were all read from a single sample in a study of T cell responses to AZD1222 COVID-19 vaccine. Libraries were prepared by immunoSEQ multiplex PCR; TCRdb keeps only in-frame clonotypes and omits some of them. This table has some 170,000 clones, 70% to 90% appearing once. Sequences were derived from peripheral blood, sampled on day 0 of AZD1222 vaccination. These receptors all stem from an adult in good health.

This CDR3 is CASSSQWGPQETQYF. The DNA for the CDR3 is TGTGCCAGCAGCTCTCAGTGGGGACCCCAAGAGACCCAGTACTTC. The chain has TRBV7-2 and TRBJ2-5, with D perhaps given as TRBD1 or TRBD2 (5 bases each). The V gene's germline CDR1 is SGHTA and CDR2 FQGNSA. V lost 4 bases to trimming and J lost 1 base, with 13 bases between them. There are 15 residues in the CDR3.

The V and J genes are TRBV5-1 and TRBJ1-2; 8 bases match TRBD1. V was pared by 6 bases and J by 5 bases, with 9 bases of the junction left unmatched. The germline V gene encodes CDR1 SGHRS and CDR2 YFSETQ. This CDR3 comprises 14 residues. For the CDR3, the DNA is TGCGCCAGCACCCTCGACAGGGGAGCATATGGCTACACCTTC. The encoded protein is CASTLDRGAYGYTF.

V gene TRBV5-4 combines with J gene TRBJ2-1, with D possibly being TRBD2 (6 bases). Germline CDR1 and CDR2: SGHNT and YYREEE (reference sequence). V lost 6 bases and J 0 bases, leaving 16 bases between the germline ends. This CDR3 is built from 16 residues. CDR3 nucleotide sequence: TGTGCCAGCACCAACGGGGGAGCCACCTCCTACAATGAGCAGTTCTTC. It translates to CASTNGGATSYNEQFF.

To note about this clone: The junction does not match germline at one end; this may be a read error. This chain connects TRBV7-7 to TRBJ2-7; TRBD1 aligns across 10 bases. Germline lookup yields CDR1 SSHAT and CDR2 FNYEAQ (reference sequence). The CDR3 covers 14 residues. The CDR3: CASSSGQGLSEQYF. DNA of the CDR3: TGTGCTAGCAGCTCGGGACAGGGGTTGAGCGAGCAGTACTTC.

This clone showed up just once. The rearrangement uses TRBV28 and TRBJ1-5; D gene unclear. The CDR3 consists of 12 residues. V lost 6 bases and J lost 7, with 10 bases in between. Germline V CDR1 and CDR2: MDHEN, SYDVKM. CDR3 loop: CASSSHAQPQHF. CDR3 DNA sequence: TGTGCCAGCAGCTCTCATGCGCAGCCCCAGCATTTT.

The CDR3 spells CASSVGGRVPYNEQFF. The CDR3 DNA sequence: TGTGCCAGCAGCGTGGGCGGGAGGGTGCCCTACAATGAGCAGTTCTTC. The J gene is TRBJ2-1, the V gene TRBV9, with 9 positions matching TRBD2. With V trimmed by 2 bases and J by 2 bases, 5 bases remained unmatched. The germline V gene has CDR1 SGDLS and CDR2 YYNGEE. This CDR3 comprises 16 residues.

The J gene is TRBJ1-2, the V gene TRBV29-1; no definite D call. The CDR3 has 11 residues. Deletions cut 7 bases from V and 6 bases from J, with 12 bases between. CDR1 and CDR2 from the germline V gene are SQVTM and ANQGSEA. The CDR3 sequence is CSATGTNGYTF. The CDR3 DNA is TGCAGCGCCACGGGAACTAATGGCTACACCTTC.

The V and J genes are TRBV14 and TRBJ2-7, with D maybe TRBD2 (6 bases). This CDR3 comprises 16 residues. V was trimmed by 4 bases and J by 3 bases, leaving 19 bases between them. The V gene's germline CDR1 is SGHDN and CDR2 FVKESK. In DNA, the CDR3 is TGTGCCAGCAGCCGAACTCCAGTAGGGACTGGCTACGAGCAGTACTTC. Residues: CASSRTPVGTGYEQYF.

The genes are TRBV28 and TRBJ1-5, with TRBD1 matching 7 bases. Trimming at V came to 7 bases and at J to 3 bases, leaving 6 bases not matched to a gene. The CDR3 length is 14 residues. Per germline, CDR1 MDHEN and CDR2 SYDVKM. This CDR3 reads CASTPGQNNQPQHF. CDR3 nucleotides: TGTGCCAGCACCCCGGGACAGAACAATCAGCCCCAGCATTTT.

The gene calls are TRBV11-2 and TRBJ1-5; 8 nucleotides agree with TRBD1. The CDR3 length is 14 residues. After removal of 1 base from V and 5 bases from J, the junction contained 1 base not matched to a gene. Germline loops: CDR1 SGHAT, CDR2 FQNNGV. CDR3 loop: CASSLAGGHQPQHF. CDR3 sequence (DNA): TGTGCCAGCAGCTTAGCAGGGGGCCATCAGCCCCAGCATTTT.

CDR3 amino acids: CASSQTYRGRTGELFF. CDR3 DNA sequence: TGTGCCAGCAGCCAGACCTACAGGGGGCGCACCGGGGAGCTGTTTTTT. J is TRBJ2-2 and V is TRBV7-2, with 9 bases identical to TRBD1. Germline assignment: CDR1 SGHTA and CDR2 FQGNSA. V gave up 5 bases and J gave up 4 bases; unmatched junction bases: 8. This CDR3 region has 16 residues.

V usage is TRBV7-2 and J usage is TRBJ1-1; D is unclear. Germline CDR1 reads SGHTA; CDR2 reads FQGNSA. CDR3 length: 14 residues. V was pared by 1 base and J by 8 bases, with 14 bases between. CDR3 in amino acids: CASSLERFAEEAFF. CDR3 nucleotides: TGTGCCAGCAGCTTAGAAAGGTTCGCAGAAGAAGCTTTCTTT.

The CDR3 loop reads CASSYSNTGLETQYF. Here the CDR3 DNA reads TGTGCCAGCAGTTACTCGAATACAGGGCTAGAGACCCAGTACTTC. V usage is TRBV6-5 and J usage is TRBJ2-5, with D tentatively TRBD1 (6 bases). The V gene lost 0 bases and the J gene lost 4 bases, with 12 bases spanning the gap. Germline V gene lookup returns CDR1 MNHEY and CDR2 SVGAGI. The CDR3 loop spans 15 amino acids.

The chain carries TRBV5-8 and TRBJ1-2; tentatively, D is TRBD1 (6 bases). Germline V gene lookup returns CDR1 SGHTS and CDR2 YDEGEE. Trimming removed 0 bases from V and 6 bases from J, with 12 bases in between. The CDR3 has 14 residues. This CDR3 reads CASSLVVRGNGYTF. In DNA form, the CDR3 reads TGTGCCAGCAGCTTGGTCGTCAGGGGAAATGGCTACACCTTC. Using reference TRBV5-8 and TRBJ1-2 for the parts outside the CDR3, the full variable domain is EAGVTQSPTHLIKTRGQQATLRCSPISGHTSVYWYQQALGLGLQFLLWYDEGEERNRGNFPPRFSGRQFPNYSSELNVNALELEDSALYLCASSLVVRGNGYTFGSGTRLTVV.

The chain recombines TRBV5-1 with TRBJ2-1, with D tentatively TRBD1 or TRBD2 (6 bases each). Germline CDR1 is SGHRS and CDR2 is YFSETQ. The CDR3 runs 16 residues. The V end lost 1 base, the J end lost 6 bases, and 17 bases lay between the germline ends. CDR3 nucleotide sequence: TGCGCCAGCAGCTTGTTCGGGGGCCAAAGTTTCAATGAGCAGTTCTTC. This codes for CASSLFGGQSFNEQFF.